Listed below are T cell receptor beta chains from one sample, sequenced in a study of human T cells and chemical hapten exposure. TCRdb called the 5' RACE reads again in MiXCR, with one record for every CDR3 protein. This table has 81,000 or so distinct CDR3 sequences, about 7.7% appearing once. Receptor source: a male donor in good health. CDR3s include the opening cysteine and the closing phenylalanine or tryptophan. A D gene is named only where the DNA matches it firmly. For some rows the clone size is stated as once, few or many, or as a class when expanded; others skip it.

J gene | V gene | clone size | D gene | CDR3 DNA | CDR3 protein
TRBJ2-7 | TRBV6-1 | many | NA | TGTGCCAGCAGGGAGGAGGGAAACCCCTACGAGCAGTACTTC | CASREEGNPYEQYF
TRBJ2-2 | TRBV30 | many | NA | TGTGCCTGGAGAGGGCCGAACACCGGGGAGCTGTTTTTT | CAWRGPNTGELFF
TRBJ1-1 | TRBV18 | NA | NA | TGTGCCATCTCACCACCAACCCGGACGGTGGGGACTGAAGCTTTCTTT | CAISPPTRTVGTEAFF
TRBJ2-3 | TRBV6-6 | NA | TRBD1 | TGTGCCAGCAGTAGGGACAGGGTGGATACGCAGTATTTT | CASSRDRVDTQYF
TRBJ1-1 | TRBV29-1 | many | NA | TGCAGCGTTCAGAGGACAGAAGCTTTCTTT | CSVQRTEAFF
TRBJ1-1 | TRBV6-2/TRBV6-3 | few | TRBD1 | TGTGCCAGCAGAACCATCGACAGGGCGATTAGTCGGAACACTGAAGCTTTCTTT | CASRTIDRAISRNTEAFF
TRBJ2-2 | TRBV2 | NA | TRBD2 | TGTGCCAGCCAGACTAGCGGCGATACCGGGGAGCTGTTTTTT | CASQTSGDTGELFF
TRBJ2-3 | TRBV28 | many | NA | TGTGCCAGCTCCGGGACGTACGATACGCAGTATTTT | CASSGTYDTQYF
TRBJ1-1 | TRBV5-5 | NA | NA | TGTGCCAGCAGCCCAGATATGAACACTGAAGCTTTCTTT | CASSPDMNTEAFF
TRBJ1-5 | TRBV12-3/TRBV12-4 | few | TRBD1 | TGTGCCAGCAGCCCCGGGACAGGAAGTAACGATCAGCCCCAGCATTTT | CASSPGTGSNDQPQHF
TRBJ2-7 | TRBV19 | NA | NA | TGTGCCAGTAGTACTAGACAGGACTCCTCCTACGAGCAGTACTTC | CASSTRQDSSYEQYF
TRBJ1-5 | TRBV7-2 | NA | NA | TGTGCCAGCAGCTTAGAAGGGCAAGGCCGGAATCAGCCCCAGCATTTT | CASSLEGQGRNQPQHF
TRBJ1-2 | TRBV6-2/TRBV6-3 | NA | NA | TGTGCCAGCAGGCCGGGACGGATGATTCATCACTATGGCTACACCTTC | CASRPGRMIHHYGYTF
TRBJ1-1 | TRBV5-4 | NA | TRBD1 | TGTGCCAGCACAACAACAGGGGGACGGCGGAACACTGAAGCTTTCTTT | CASTTTGGRRNTEAFF
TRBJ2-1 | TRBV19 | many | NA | TGTGCCAGTAGTATAGACCGGCGTAGTGGTAATGAGCAGTTCTTC | CASSIDRRSGNEQFF
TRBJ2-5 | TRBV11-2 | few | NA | TGTGCCAGCAGCACTAGTTACAGCGTGGAGACCCAGTACTTC | CASSTSYSVETQYF
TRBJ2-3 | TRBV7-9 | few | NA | TGTGCCAGCAGCAAAAACCGAGGGACGGACGCCGGTTCCACAGATACGCAGTATTTT | CASSKNRGTDAGSTDTQYF
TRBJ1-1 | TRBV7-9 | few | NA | TGTGCCAGCAGCCCCGACAGTATGAACACTGAAGCTTTCTTT | CASSPDSMNTEAFF
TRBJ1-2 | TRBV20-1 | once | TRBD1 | TGCAGTGCTGTACAGGGGAAAACTAACTATGGCTACACCTTC | CSAVQGKTNYGYTF
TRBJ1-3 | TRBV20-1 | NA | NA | TGCAGTGCTAGAGCCGGGACAATCTCTGTCTCTGGAAACACCATATATTTT | CSARAGTISVSGNTIYF
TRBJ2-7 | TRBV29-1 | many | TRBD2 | TGCAGCGTGTCCTCCCGGGGAGGGGACGGCGAGCAGTACTTC | CSVSSRGGDGEQYF
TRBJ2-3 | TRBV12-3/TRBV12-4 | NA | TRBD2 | TGTGCCAGCAGTCTCGAGCGGGGGTTAACAGATACGCAGTATTTT | CASSLERGLTDTQYF
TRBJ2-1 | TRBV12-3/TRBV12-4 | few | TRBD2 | TGTGCCAGCAGCTTAGTTTCGGGGGGGCCCTACAATGAGCAGTTCTTC | CASSLVSGGPYNEQFF
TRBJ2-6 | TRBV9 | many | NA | TGTGCCAGCAGCGTAGAGGGAGCTGGGGCCAACGTCCTGACTTTC | CASSVEGAGANVLTF
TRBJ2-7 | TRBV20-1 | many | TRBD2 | TGCAGTGCTAGAGCCCTACTAGCGGGGGCTTCCTACGAGCAGTACTTC | CSARALLAGASYEQYF
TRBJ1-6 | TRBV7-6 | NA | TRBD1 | TGTGCCAGCAGCTCCACAGGGGTACAATCACCCCTCCACTTT | CASSSTGVQSPLHF
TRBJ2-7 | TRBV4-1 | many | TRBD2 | TGCGCCAGCAGCCAAGAGACAGCTAGCGGGAGCTACGAGCAGTACTTC | CASSQETASGSYEQYF
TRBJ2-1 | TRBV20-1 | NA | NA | TGCAGTGCTAGAGAGGGGCAGTATCGAGAAAATGAGCAGTTCTTC | CSAREGQYRENEQFF
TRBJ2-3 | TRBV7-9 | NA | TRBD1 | TGTGCCAGCAGCTTACTAATTCAGGGGGCTTCAAGCACAGATACGCAGTATTTT | CASSLLIQGASSTDTQYF
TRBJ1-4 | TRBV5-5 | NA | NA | TGTGCCAGCAGCTTCGTGACGGGAGGCGAAAAACTGTTTTTT | CASSFVTGGEKLFF
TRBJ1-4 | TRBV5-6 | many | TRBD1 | TGTGCCAGCAGCAACCCTGAGACAGGGTCTAATGAAAAACTGTTTTTT | CASSNPETGSNEKLFF
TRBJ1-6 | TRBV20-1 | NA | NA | TGCAGTGCTAGCCAGGAGAGCTCCTATAATTCACCCCTCCACTTT | CSASQESSYNSPLHF
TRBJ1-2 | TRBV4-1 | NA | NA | TGCGCCAGCAGCCAAGATAGGCAGTTTAACTATGGCTACACCTTC | CASSQDRQFNYGYTF
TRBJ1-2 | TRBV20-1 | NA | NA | TGCAGTGCTAGGTTTGTGGTTGTTGACTATGGCTACACCTTC | CSARFVVVDYGYTF
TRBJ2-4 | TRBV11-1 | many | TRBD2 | TGTGCCAGCAGCTTATCCCCTAGCGGGATCAGGGCTCTAACCAAAAACATTCAGTACTTC | CASSLSPSGIRALTKNIQYF
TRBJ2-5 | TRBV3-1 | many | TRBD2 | TGTGCCAGCAGCCCAAGCGGGAGTGGAGAGACCCAGTACTTC | CASSPSGSGETQYF
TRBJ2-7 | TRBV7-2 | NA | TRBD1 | TGTGCCAGCAGCCCGGGGACAGGGGGCACAGGCTACGAGCAGTACTTC | CASSPGTGGTGYEQYF
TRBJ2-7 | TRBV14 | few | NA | TGTGCCAGCAGCCAAGTGGACGAGCAGTACTTC | CASSQVDEQYF
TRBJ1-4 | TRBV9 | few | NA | TGTGCCAGCAGCGTTGGGTCAACTAATGAAAAACTGTTTTTT | CASSVGSTNEKLFF
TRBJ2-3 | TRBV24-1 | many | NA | TGTGCCACCAGTGACAAACCAGGGACCAGCACAGATACGCAGTATTTT | CATSDKPGTSTDTQYF
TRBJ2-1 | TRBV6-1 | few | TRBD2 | TGTGCCAGCAGTGAAAGTCTAGCGGGTCCCTATGAGCAGTTCTTC | CASSESLAGPYEQFF
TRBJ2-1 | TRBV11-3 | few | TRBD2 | TGTGCCAGCAGCTTGGCTAGCGGGCCTAATGAGCAGTTCTTC | CASSLASGPNEQFF
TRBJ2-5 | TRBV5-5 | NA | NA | TGTGCCAGCAGCCCCCTACCACTGGAGACCCAGTACTTC | CASSPLPLETQYF
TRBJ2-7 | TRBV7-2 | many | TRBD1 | TGTGCCAGCAGCTCGACAGGGCACGAGCAGTACTTC | CASSSTGHEQYF
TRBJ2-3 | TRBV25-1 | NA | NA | TGTGCCAGCCAACAGGGTAGCGTCACAGATACGCAGTATTTT | CASQQGSVTDTQYF
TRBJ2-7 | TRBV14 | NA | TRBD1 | TGTGCCAGCAGCCAAGAACAGGGGGCGCATTTGTACGAGCAGTACTTC | CASSQEQGAHLYEQYF
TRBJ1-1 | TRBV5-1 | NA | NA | TGCGCCAGCAGCTTTAATTCGAACACTGAAGCTTTCTTT | CASSFNSNTEAFF
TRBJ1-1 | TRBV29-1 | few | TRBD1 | TGCAGCGTTGGAGGGACAGGGAGGGGGACTGAAGCTTTCTTT | CSVGGTGRGTEAFF
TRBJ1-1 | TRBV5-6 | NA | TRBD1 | TGTGCCAGCAGCTCCGGGACAGGGTATAAGAACACTGAAGCTTTCTTT | CASSSGTGYKNTEAFF